These 20 T cell receptor beta chains originate from one sample sequenced in a study of cytomegalovirus exposure and HLA in healthy donors. PCR amplification relied on 60 Vbeta primers (plus 13 Jbeta primers). The method was immunoSEQ multiplex PCR; TCRdb's version includes in-frame clones alone and lacks a portion of them. This table holds some 70,000 clones. The sequenced material came from PBMCs. Receptors originate from a man between 40 and 49 years old in good health and CMV-seronegative.

This chain joins TRBV19 and TRBJ2-1; TRBD1 matches at 7 bases. This CDR3 contains 15 residues. J was trimmed by 0 bases and V by 5 bases; bases with no gene match: 4. Germline V gene sequence: CDR1 LNHDA, CDR2 SQIVND (reference sequence). The CDR3 nucleotides read TGTGCCAGTAGTCCGAACAGGGGCTCCTACAATGAGCAGTTCTTC. Amino acid sequence: CASSPNRGSYNEQFF.

V is TRBV4-1 and J is TRBJ1-5, with D perhaps TRBD1 (6 bases). Trimming removed 4 bases from V and 7 bases from J, with 23 bases in between. CDR1 is MGHRA, CDR2 YSYEKL, per germline. The CDR3 has 17 residues. The chain's CDR3 is CASSPLGSDSGKQPQHF. The CDR3 DNA reads as TGCGCCAGCAGCCCCCTGGGGTCGGACAGTGGAAAGCAGCCCCAGCATTTT.

The chain joins TRBV25-1 to TRBJ2-7, with D unresolved. Per germline, CDR1 MGHDK and CDR2 SYGVNS. The length of the CDR3 is 12 residues. V shed 5 bases and J shed 2 bases, with 7 bases lying between them. CDR3 nucleotide sequence: TGTGCCAGCAGTCGCGACACCTACGAGCAGTACTTC. This sequence encodes CASSRDTYEQYF.

The chain is built from TRBV30 and TRBJ1-5; D might be TRBD1 (5 bases). V lost 5 bases and J lost 1, with 6 bases in between. The germline CDR1 and CDR2 sequences are GTSNPN and SVGIG (reference sequence). This CDR3 has 12 residues. This CDR3 reads CAWGGSNQPQHF. CDR3 bases: TGTGCCTGGGGGGGGAGCAATCAGCCCCAGCATTTT.

The genes are TRBV4-1 and TRBJ1-1; no clear D. The CDR3 runs to 13 residues. V was pared by 1 base and J by 7 bases, with 10 bases between. Germline lookup yields CDR1 MGHRA and CDR2 YSYEKL. CDR3 nucleotides: TGCGCCAGCAGCCAAGTCCCACCGAGTGAAGCTTTCTTT. Protein sequence: CASSQVPPSEAFF.

About this clone itself: The sample has other DNA sequences that encode this CDR3 too. The chain links TRBV15 to TRBJ2-6; D might be TRBD1 (5 bases). The CDR3 consists of 15 residues. Germline V gene data show CDR1 as LNHNV and CDR2 as YYDKDF (reference sequence). Trimming left V 3 bases short and J 0 bases short, with 6 bases between. Written as DNA, the CDR3 is TGTGCCACCAGCAGTGACAGCTCTGGGGCCAACGTCCTGACTTTC. Its protein product is CATSSDSSGANVLTF.

The V gene is TRBV7-2, the J gene TRBJ2-7; TRBD2 aligns across 9 bases. Germline CDR1 is SGHTA and CDR2 is FQGNSA. The trim removed 5 bases at V and 1 base at J, leaving 6 bases unmatched. CDR3 length: 15 amino acids. CDR3 DNA sequence: TGTGCCAGCAGCGTAGATACTAGCGGGTCCTACGAGCAGTACTTC. This sequence encodes CASSVDTSGSYEQYF.

The chain links TRBV27 to TRBJ2-5; perhaps TRBD1 as D (8 bases). Germline loops: CDR1 MNHEY, CDR2 SMNVEV (reference sequence). The CDR3 is 16 amino acids. The germline V and J ends were trimmed by 0 bases and 5 bases, with 16 bases remaining between them. The CDR3 DNA reads TGTGCCAGCAGTTTATCGATTACAGGGGGAGGGGAGACCCAGTACTTC. Amino acids: CASSLSITGGGETQYF.

The chain links TRBV5-1 to TRBJ1-4, with unresolved D. Germline values: CDR1 SGHRS, CDR2 YFSETQ. V was trimmed by 4 bases and J by 6 bases, leaving 10 bases between them. The CDR3 covers 13 residues. The CDR3 nucleotides read TGCGCCAGCAGCGTGGAGTCGGATGAAAAACTGTTTTTT. This translates into CASSVESDEKLFF.

The V and J genes are TRBV7-9 and TRBJ2-5; TRBD2 aligns across 9 bases. Germline V gives CDR1 SEHNR, CDR2 FQNEAQ (reference sequence). This CDR3 is 15 amino acids long. The V gene end was trimmed by 7 bases and the J gene end by 5 bases; junction bases not matched to a gene: 11. The CDR3 here is CASTPGGGAGETQYF. In DNA form, the CDR3 reads TGTGCCAGCACCCCCGGCGGGGGGGCTGGGGAGACCCAGTACTTC.

The chain couples TRBV15 to TRBJ1-6, with D possibly matching TRBD1 (6 bases). V shed 0 bases and J shed 7 bases, with 10 bases lying between them. Germline V lookup: CDR1 LNHNV, CDR2 YYDKDF (reference sequence). The CDR3 length is 15 residues. CDR3 amino acids: CATSREGGLNSPLHF. The CDR3 bases are TGTGCCACCAGCAGAGAGGGGGGGCTAAATTCACCCCTCCACTTT. Based on the CDR3 plus reference TRBV15 and TRBJ1-6, the full variable domain is DAMVIQNPRYQVTQFGKPVTLSCSQTLNHNVMYWYQQKSSQAPKLLFHYYDKDFNNEADTPDNFQSRRPNTSFCFLDIRSPGLGDTAMYLCATSREGGLNSPLHFGNGTRLTVT.

About this clone: Other DNA sequences in this sample translate to the same CDR3. This chain links TRBV18 with TRBJ2-1; 7 bases line up with TRBD1. Germline V gene sequence: CDR1 KGHSH, CDR2 LQKENI. V trimming: 1 base; J trimming: 4 bases; junction bases outside the gene matches: 1. CDR3 size: 14 residues. CDR3 coding DNA: TGTGCCAGCTCACCACGGGACAGTTACAATGAGCAGTTCTTC. It is translated as CASSPRDSYNEQFF.

This rearrangement joins TRBV7-6 to TRBJ2-6; the D gene is possibly TRBD1 (5 bases). This CDR3 is 16 amino acids long. CDR1 is SGHVS, CDR2 FNYEAQ, per germline. Trimming removed 1 base from V and 0 bases from J, with 7 bases in between. For the CDR3, the DNA is TGTGCCAGCAGCTTAGGACAGAGCTCTGGGGCCAACGTCCTGACTTTC. Protein sequence: CASSLGQSSGANVLTF.

CDR3 residues: CATTPSGENTDTQYF. In DNA form, the CDR3 reads TGTGCCACAACCCCTAGCGGGGAGAACACAGATACGCAGTATTTT. The V and J genes are TRBV10-3 and TRBJ2-3; 9 nucleotides line up with TRBD2. Germline assignment: CDR1 ENHRY and CDR2 SYGVKD. CDR3 length: 15 residues. Trimming at V came to 10 bases and at J to 2 bases, leaving 10 bases not matched to a gene.

This chain links TRBV6-5 with TRBJ2-7, with 11 positions matching TRBD1. After removal of 6 bases from V and 6 bases from J, the junction contained 10 bases not matched to a gene. The germline gives CDR1 MNHEY, CDR2 SVGAGI. The CDR3 covers 15 residues. The CDR3 sequence is CASSFLGQGVPEQYF. The CDR3 coding sequence is TGTGCCAGCAGCTTCCTGGGACAGGGGGTTCCCGAGCAGTACTTC.

This chain connects TRBV30 to TRBJ2-2, with 8 bases identical to TRBD1. V trimming: 7 bases; J trimming: 7 bases; junction bases outside the gene matches: 14. The CDR3 contains 15 residues. Per germline, CDR1 GTSNPN and CDR2 SVGIG (reference sequence). The CDR3 loop is CALTQGARRGGELFF. DNA for the CDR3: TGTGCCTTGACGCAGGGGGCGCGCAGGGGCGGGGAGCTGTTTTTT.

The rearrangement links TRBV6-5 to TRBJ2-1, with TRBD2 matching over 13 bases. Germline V gene lookup returns CDR1 MNHEY and CDR2 SVGAGI. The J segment lost 8 bases and the V segment lost 11 bases, leaving 6 bases of the junction unmatched. The CDR3 extends over 13 amino acids. The CDR3 region is CAVTSGGADEQFF. As DNA, the CDR3 is TGTGCCGTAACTAGCGGGGGGGCCGATGAGCAGTTCTTC.

This sequence joins TRBV4-1 and TRBJ2-2, with 10 bases identical to TRBD1. J was trimmed by 7 bases and V by 7 bases; bases with no gene match: 6. CDR1 is MGHRA, CDR2 YSYEKL, per germline. The CDR3 has 14 amino acids. This CDR3 reads CASTRDRGNGELFF. CDR3 nucleotide sequence: TGCGCCAGCACCCGGGACAGGGGAAACGGGGAGCTGTTTTTT.

The V call is TRBV19, the J call TRBJ2-3; D is unresolved. This CDR3 is built from 13 residues. Germline V gene lookup returns CDR1 LNHDA and CDR2 SQIVND (reference sequence). Between the trimmed V and J ends, which lost 3 bases and 4 bases, there was a span of 8 bases. The CDR3 loop is CASSIVVADTQYF. For the CDR3, the DNA is TGTGCCAGTAGTATTGTCGTTGCAGATACGCAGTATTTT. The whole variable domain, filled in from reference TRBV19 and TRBJ2-3, reads DGGITQSPKYLFRKEGQNVTLSCEQNLNHDAMYWYRQDPGQGLRLIYYSQIVNDFQKGDIAEGYSVSREKKESFPLTVTSAQKNPTAFYLCASSIVVADTQYFGPGTRLTVL.

The chain joins TRBV4-1 to TRBJ2-1; 8 nucleotides align to TRBD1. Trimming removed 5 bases from V and 6 bases from J; junction bases left unmatched: 3. The CDR3 runs to 13 residues. Germline CDR1 is MGHRA and CDR2 is YSYEKL. This CDR3 is CASSSTGGNEQFF. The DNA of the CDR3 is TGCGCCAGCAGCTCTACAGGGGGCAATGAGCAGTTCTTC.